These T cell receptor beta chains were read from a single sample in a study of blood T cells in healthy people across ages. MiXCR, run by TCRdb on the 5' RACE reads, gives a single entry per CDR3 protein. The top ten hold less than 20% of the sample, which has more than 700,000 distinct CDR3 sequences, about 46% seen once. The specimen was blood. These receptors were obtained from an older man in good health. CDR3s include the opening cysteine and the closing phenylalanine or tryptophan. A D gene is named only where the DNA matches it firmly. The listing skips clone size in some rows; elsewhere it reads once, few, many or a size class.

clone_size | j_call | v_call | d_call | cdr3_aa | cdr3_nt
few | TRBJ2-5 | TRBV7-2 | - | CASSRDGGEEETQYF | TGTGCCAGCAGCCGAGATGGGGGAGAGGAGGAGACCCAGTACTTC
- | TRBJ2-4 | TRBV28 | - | CASSLDPGVDKNIQYF | TGTGCCAGCAGTTTAGACCCGGGAGTAGACAAAAACATTCAGTACTTC
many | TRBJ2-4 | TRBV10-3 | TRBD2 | CAISESGLGAKNIQYF | TGTGCCATCAGTGAGTCGGGACTAGGAGCCAAAAACATTCAGTACTTC
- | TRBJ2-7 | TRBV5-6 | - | CVSSLGGLEQYF | TGTGTCAGCAGCCTGGGTGGTCTTGAGCAGTACTTC
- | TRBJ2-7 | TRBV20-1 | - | CSANYLSEQYF | TGCAGTGCTAATTATCTATCCGAGCAGTACTTC
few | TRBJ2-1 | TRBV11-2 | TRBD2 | CASSLGGLAGYNEQFF | TGTGCCAGCAGCTTGGGGGGACTAGCGGGCTACAATGAGCAGTTCTTC
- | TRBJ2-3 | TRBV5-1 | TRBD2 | CASRDGTSEVTDTQYF | TGCGCCAGCAGGGACGGGACTAGCGAGGTTACGGATACGCAGTATTTT
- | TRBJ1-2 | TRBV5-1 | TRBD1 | CASSLSFGTEDGYTF | TGCGCCAGCAGCTTGAGTTTCGGGACAGAAGATGGCTACACCTTC
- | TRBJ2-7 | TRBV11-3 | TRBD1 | CASSQGDSSYNEQYF | TGTGCCAGCAGCCAGGGGGACAGTTCCTACAATGAGCAGTACTTC
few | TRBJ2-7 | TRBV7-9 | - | CASSLAGPLGPYEQYF | TGTGCCAGCAGCTTAGCGGGACCGTTAGGCCCCTACGAGCAGTACTTC
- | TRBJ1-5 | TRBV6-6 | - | CASSYVGDTNSNQPKHF | TGTGCCAGCAGTTACGTTGGGGACACCAATAGCAATCAGCCCAAGCATTTT
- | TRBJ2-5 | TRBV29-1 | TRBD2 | CSVEAPTSGSGETQYF | TGCAGCGTTGAAGCACCTACTAGCGGGAGTGGTGAGACCCAGTACTTC
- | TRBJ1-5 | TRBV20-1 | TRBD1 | CSARDRGHQPQHF | TGCAGTGCTAGAGACAGGGGGCATCAGCCCCAGCATTTT
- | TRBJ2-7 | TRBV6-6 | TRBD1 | CASSYRDRGIYEQYF | TGTGCCAGCAGTTACCGGGACAGGGGGATCTACGAGCAGTACTTC
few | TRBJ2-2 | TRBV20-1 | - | CSARDPATGNTGELFF | TGCAGTGCTAGAGATCCGGCGACAGGAAACACCGGGGAGCTGTTTTTT
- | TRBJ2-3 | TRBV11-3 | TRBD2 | CASSAAGTSGGSDTQYF | TGTGCCAGCAGCGCCGCCGGGACTAGCGGAGGATCAGATACGCAGTATTTT
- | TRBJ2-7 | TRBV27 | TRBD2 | CASSELAGGQDEQYF | TGTGCCAGCAGTGAGCTAGCGGGAGGGCAGGACGAGCAGTACTTC
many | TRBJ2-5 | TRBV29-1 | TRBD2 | CSTRTSGETQYF | TGCAGCACTAGGACTAGCGGAGAGACCCAGTACTTC
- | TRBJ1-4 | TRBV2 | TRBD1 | CASSVDRVQTNEKLFF | TGTGCCAGCAGTGTGGACAGGGTGCAGACTAATGAAAAACTGTTTTTT
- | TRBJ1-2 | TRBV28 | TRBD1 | CASRTGDNYGYTF | TGTGCCAGCCGGACAGGGGATAACTATGGCTACACCTTC
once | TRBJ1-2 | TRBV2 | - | CASTETRDGYTF | TGTGCCAGCACCGAGACCAGGGATGGCTACACCTTC
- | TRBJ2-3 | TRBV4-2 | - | CASNPSPTDTQYF | TGTGCCAGCAACCCCTCCCCCACAGATACGCAGTATTTT
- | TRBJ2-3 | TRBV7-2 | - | CASSSTRAGTQYF | TGTGCCAGCAGCTCCACCAGGGCAGGTACGCAGTATTTT
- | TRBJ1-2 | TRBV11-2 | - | CASSEPRGANYGYTF | TGTGCCAGCAGCGAACCTCGGGGGGCTAACTATGGCTACACCTTC
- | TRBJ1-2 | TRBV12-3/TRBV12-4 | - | CASSLGGGHNGYTF | TGTGCCAGCAGTTTAGGCGGGGGCCACAATGGCTACACCTTC
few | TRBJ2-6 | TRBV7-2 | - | CASTQGNSGANVLTF | TGTGCCAGCACCCAAGGAAACTCTGGGGCCAACGTCCTGACTTTC
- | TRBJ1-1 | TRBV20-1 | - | CSAPLGSEAFF | TGCAGTGCCCCTTTAGGGTCTGAAGCTTTCTTT
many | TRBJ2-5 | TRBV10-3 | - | CAISIRFGTDKETQYF | TGTGCCATCAGTATCAGATTCGGGACGGATAAAGAGACCCAGTACTTC
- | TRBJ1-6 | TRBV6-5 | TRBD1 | CASRGPGQSFNSPLHF | TGTGCCAGCAGGGGTCCGGGACAGAGTTTTAATTCACCCCTCCACTTT
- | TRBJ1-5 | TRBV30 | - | CAWSEWGLGNQPQHF | TGTGCCTGGAGTGAATGGGGGCTCGGCAATCAGCCCCAGCATTTT
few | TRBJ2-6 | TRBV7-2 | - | CASSRESSGANVLTF | TGTGCCAGCAGCCGAGAGAGCTCTGGGGCCAACGTCCTGACTTTC
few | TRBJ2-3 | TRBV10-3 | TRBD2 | CAVTRTSGSDTQYF | TGTGCCGTGACCAGGACTAGCGGGAGTGATACGCAGTATTTT
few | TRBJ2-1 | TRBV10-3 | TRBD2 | CAISGGGSSYNEQFF | TGTGCCATCAGTGGCGGCGGGAGCTCCTACAATGAGCAGTTCTTC
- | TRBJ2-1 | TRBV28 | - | CASSSDRAWIYGVEQFF | TGTGCCAGCAGTTCCGACCGGGCCTGGATTTATGGGGTTGAGCAGTTCTTC
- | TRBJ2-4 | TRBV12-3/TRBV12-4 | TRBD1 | CASSLPTGAVAKNIQYF | TGTGCCAGCAGTTTACCGACAGGGGCTGTGGCCAAAAACATTCAGTACTTC
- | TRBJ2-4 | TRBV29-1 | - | CSVFQGTKNIQYF | TGCAGCGTTTTCCAGGGGACCAAAAACATTCAGTACTTC
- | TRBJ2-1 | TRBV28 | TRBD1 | CASFRDRGNNEQFF | TGTGCCAGTTTCCGGGACAGGGGGAACAATGAGCAGTTCTTC
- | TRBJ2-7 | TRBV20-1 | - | CSARVGEGVNEQYF | TGCAGTGCTAGAGTTGGGGAGGGGGTGAACGAGCAGTACTTC
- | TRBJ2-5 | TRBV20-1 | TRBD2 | CSAPRLAGGDNEQYF | TGCAGTGCTCCTCGCCTAGCGGGAGGGGATAATGAGCAGTACTTC
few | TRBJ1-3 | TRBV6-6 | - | CASSSSLSGNTIYF | TGTGCCAGCAGTTCTTCCCTCTCTGGAAACACCATATATTTT
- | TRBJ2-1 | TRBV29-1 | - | CSVGPLNEQFF | TGCAGCGTTGGGCCCCTCAATGAGCAGTTCTTC
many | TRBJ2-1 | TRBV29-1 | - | CSVALGRDNEQFF | TGCAGCGTTGCTCTTGGCAGAGACAATGAGCAGTTCTTC